This T cell receptor (beta chain) emerged from a study of cytomegalovirus exposure and HLA in healthy donors. About the research overall: When fewer than 500 donors were genotyped, about 86% of them were found to fall in the Caucasian-associated ancestry cluster.

Regarding the study as a whole: Later, an analysis found that common viral pathogens appeared to be linked with several of the most significant clusters.

Turning to this clone: Its antigen is not identified.

The PCR ran on 60 Vbeta and 13 Jbeta primers. Assay: immunoSEQ multiplex PCR; the TCRdb copy retains only in-frame clones and omits some. The table lists about 100,000 clones, around 82% of them singletons, with 0.76% in the top ten. V was clipped by 6 bases and J by 0 bases; unmatched bases: 5. Germline V CDR1 and CDR2: LNHDA, SQIVND (reference sequence). The CDR3 has 15 amino acids. Material for sequencing was PBMCs. The sequence was obtained from a woman in her sixties in good health and CMV-seronegative. V is TRBV19 and J is TRBJ1-3, with 7 bases fitting TRBD1. The CDR3 nucleotides read TGTGCCAGTAGCTGGGACAGCCGCTCTGGAAACACCATATATTTT. Its translation is CASSWDSRSGNTIYF.